The 11 T cell receptor beta chains in this list originate from one sample, sequenced in a study of cytomegalovirus exposure and HLA in healthy donors. In the PCR, 60 Vbeta and 13 Jbeta primers were used. Profiling relied on immunoSEQ multiplex PCR, and the TCRdb table lists in-frame clones only, not all of them. This sample has about 120,000 clones, with 76% found just once. The sample consisted of PBMCs. These TCRs come from a man aged 30 to 45 in good health and CMV-seropositive.

The table lists this clone with a few counts. This chain links TRBV28 with TRBJ1-1; tentative D call: TRBD1 (6 bases). Germline V lookup: CDR1 MDHEN, CDR2 SYDVKM. Trimming stripped 7 bases from V and 10 bases from J, with 22 bases between. This CDR3 region has 14 residues. The CDR3 here is CASTRPGGPPGAFF. The CDR3 coding sequence is TGTGCCAGCACCCGACCCGGGGGGCCTCCGGGAGCTTTCTTT.

The J gene is TRBJ1-2, the V gene TRBV9; D is undetermined. CDR3 length: 13 residues. The V and J ends lost 3 bases and 7 bases respectively, with 13 bases between them. The germline gives CDR1 SGDLS, CDR2 YYNGEE. Written as DNA, the CDR3 is TGTGCCAGCAGCGCTACGTTGAAGAGTGGCTACACCTTC. Its protein is CASSATLKSGYTF.

V and J are TRBV13 and TRBJ2-3, with D perhaps TRBD2 (6 bases). Trimming took 6 bases from V and 2 from J, leaving 15 bases between them. The germline V gene encodes CDR1 PRHDT and CDR2 FYEKMQ (reference sequence). The CDR3 loop spans 15 amino acids. Here the CDR3 reads CASSGSGILTDTQYF. In DNA form, the CDR3 reads TGTGCCAGCAGTGGTAGCGGAATTCTCACAGATACGCAGTATTTT.

A single count supports this clone. The chain has TRBV27 and TRBJ2-5; a possible D gene is TRBD1 (6 bases). Germline V lookup: CDR1 MNHEY, CDR2 SMNVEV (reference sequence). The CDR3 sequence is 12 residues long. The V and J ends lost 6 bases and 5 bases respectively, with 10 bases between them. The CDR3 is CASSPQGETQYF. The CDR3 DNA is TGTGCCAGCAGCCCCCAGGGGGAGACCCAGTACTTC.

The J gene is TRBJ2-2, the V gene TRBV10-3, with 7 nucleotides matching TRBD1. This CDR3 has 17 residues. After removal of 1 base from V and 0 bases from J, the junction contained 5 bases not matched to a gene. The germline CDR1 and CDR2 sequences are ENHRY and SYGVKD. The CDR3 DNA reads as TGTGCCATCAGTGAGTTACCAGGGGGAGCGAACACCGGGGAGCTGTTTTTT. It codes for CAISELPGGANTGELFF.

V and J are TRBV7-9 and TRBJ2-7; 11 bases match TRBD1. The V gene end was trimmed by 5 bases and the J gene end by 2 bases; junction bases not matched to a gene: 14. This CDR3 is built from 18 residues. Germline V gene sequence: CDR1 SEHNR, CDR2 FQNEAQ (reference sequence). The CDR3 DNA follows: TGTGCCAGCAGCCCTACTATATCCGGGACAGGGGGGCCCTACGAGCAGTACTTC. As protein: CASSPTISGTGGPYEQYF.

This clone appeared a single time. V usage is TRBV7-2 and J usage is TRBJ2-7; no definite D call. This CDR3 contains 14 residues. With 3 bases removed from V and 2 bases from J, the gap between germline ends came to 11 bases. Per the germline V gene, CDR1 is SGHTA and CDR2 is FQGNSA. The CDR3 coding sequence is TGTGCCAGCAGCTTCAGCAGGCCCCCCTACGAGCAGTACTTC. This sequence encodes CASSFSRPPYEQYF.

The genes are TRBV28 and TRBJ2-6, with D possibly TRBD2 on 5 matching bases. The V gene lost 6 bases and the J gene lost 4 bases, with 16 bases spanning the gap. CDR1 and CDR2 (germline): MDHEN, SYDVKM. The CDR3 contains 16 residues. The CDR3: CASSHEGLSGANVLTF. For the CDR3, the DNA is TGTGCCAGCAGCCACGAAGGACTCTCGGGGGCCAACGTCCTGACTTTC.

The chain joins TRBV5-4 to TRBJ1-1, with TRBD1 matching 11 bases. This CDR3 spans 17 amino acids. Unmatched junction bases numbered 6, after V lost 2 bases and J lost 0 bases. Germline V lookup: CDR1 SGHNT, CDR2 YYREEE (reference sequence). CDR3 DNA sequence: TGTGCCAGCAGCTTAGGGACAGGGGGGATCCTGAACACTGAAGCTTTCTTT. Amino acids: CASSLGTGGILNTEAFF.

This chain connects TRBV7-2 to TRBJ2-3; 7 nucleotides align to TRBD2. The J segment lost 3 bases and the V segment lost 3 bases, leaving 6 bases of the junction unmatched. The germline CDR1 and CDR2 sequences are SGHTA and FQGNSA. The CDR3 sequence is 15 residues long. CDR3 DNA sequence: TGTGCCAGCAGCTTGGGCGGGGGTCTAACAGATACGCAGTATTTT. This translates into CASSLGGGLTDTQYF.

V gene TRBV12-2 combines with J gene TRBJ2-7; no check of the table's D call, TRBD2, against the DNA was made. TRBV12-2 is designated a pseudogene. This CDR3 is 15 amino acids long. DNA of the CDR3: TGTGCAAGTCGCCGGGGGGGGATAGCCAACCCCGAGCAGTACTTC. This translates into CASRRGGIANPEQYF.